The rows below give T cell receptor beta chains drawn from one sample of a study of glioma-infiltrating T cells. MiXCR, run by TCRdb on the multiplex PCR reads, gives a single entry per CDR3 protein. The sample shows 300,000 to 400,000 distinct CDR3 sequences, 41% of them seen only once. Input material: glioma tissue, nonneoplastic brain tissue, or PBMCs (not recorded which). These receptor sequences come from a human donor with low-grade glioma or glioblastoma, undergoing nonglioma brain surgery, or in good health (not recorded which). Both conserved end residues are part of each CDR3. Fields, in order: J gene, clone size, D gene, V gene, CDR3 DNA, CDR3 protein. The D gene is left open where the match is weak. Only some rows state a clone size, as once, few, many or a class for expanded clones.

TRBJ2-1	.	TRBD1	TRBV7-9	TGTGCCAGCAGCTTAGCCCAAGGACAGGGATATGAGCAGTTCTTC	CASSLAQGQGYEQFF
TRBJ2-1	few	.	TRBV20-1	TGCAGTACAGGCCGAGACAATGAGCAGTTCTTC	CSTGRDNEQFF
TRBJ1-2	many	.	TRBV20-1	TGCAGTGCTCTTCACCGACGGCTTAACTATGGCTACACCTTC	CSALHRRLNYGYTF
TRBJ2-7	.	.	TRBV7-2	TGTGCCAGCAACCCGGAGACTACCTACGAGCAGTACTTC	CASNPETTYEQYF
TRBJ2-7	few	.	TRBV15	TGTGCCACCAGTCAAATGCCCTTGGGGGCCAACTACGAGCAGTACTTC	CATSQMPLGANYEQYF
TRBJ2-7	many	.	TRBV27	TGTGCCAGCAGTTTAGGAAGGGTACGCTACGAGCAGTACTTC	CASSLGRVRYEQYF
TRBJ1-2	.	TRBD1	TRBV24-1	TGTGCCACCGCTAAACAGGGGGCGCTTGGCTACACCTTC	CATAKQGALGYTF
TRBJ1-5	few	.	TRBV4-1	TGCGCCAGCAGCCCCCAATTTGGAGTAAGCAATCAGCCCCAGCATTTT	CASSPQFGVSNQPQHF
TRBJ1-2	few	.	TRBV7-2	TGTGCCAGCAGCTTAGTATCCACGGTCTATGGCTACACCTTC	CASSLVSTVYGYTF
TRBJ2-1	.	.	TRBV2	TGTGCCAGCAGCCCTCCGGACAGAAACAATGAGCAGTTCTTC	CASSPPDRNNEQFF
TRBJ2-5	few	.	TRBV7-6	TGTGCCAGCAGCTCCGGTAGGAGAGAGACCCAGTACTTC	CASSSGRRETQYF
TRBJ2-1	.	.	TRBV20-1	TGCAGTGCTGGAGATCCCGGCTATGAGCAGTTCTTC	CSAGDPGYEQFF
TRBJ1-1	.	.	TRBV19	TGTGCCAGTAGTATAGGCCCGGCCACCAACACTGAAGCTTTCTTT	CASSIGPATNTEAFF
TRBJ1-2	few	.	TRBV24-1	TGTGCCACCAGTGGCGGGCGCGGCTATGGCTACACCTTC	CATSGGRGYGYTF
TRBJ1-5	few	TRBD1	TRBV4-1	TGCGCCAGCAGCCGTGAAGGACAGGTTGACCAGCCCCAGCATTTT	CASSREGQVDQPQHF
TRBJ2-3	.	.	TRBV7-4	TGTGCCAGCAGCCTAGAGGCTAGCTGGGGCACAGATACGCTGTATTTT	CASSLEASWGTDTLYF
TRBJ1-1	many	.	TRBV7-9	TGTGCCAGCAGCTCGACAAGGACCACTGAAGCTTTCTTT	CASSSTRTTEAFF
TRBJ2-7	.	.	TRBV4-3	TGCGCCAGCAGCCCCCTTATCACCTACAACGAGCAGTACTTC	CASSPLITYNEQYF
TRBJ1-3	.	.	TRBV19	TGTGCCAGTAGCAATCAGAACTCTGGAAACACCATATATTTT	CASSNQNSGNTIYF
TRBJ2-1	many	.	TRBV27	TGTGCCAGCAGTTTGGTTTCTAGCACCTACAATGAGCAGTTCTTC	CASSLVSSTYNEQFF
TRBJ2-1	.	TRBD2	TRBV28	TGTGCCAGCAGTCTACCGGGACTAGCGGCAGACAATGAGCAGCTCTTC	CASSLPGLAADNEQLF
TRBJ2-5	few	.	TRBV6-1	TGTGCCAGCAGCCTCCCGACAACGAGAGAGACCCAGTACTTC	CASSLPTTRETQYF
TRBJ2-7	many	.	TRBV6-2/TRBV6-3	TGTGCCAGCAGCCCTACTCTACGTTACGAGCAGTACTTC	CASSPTLRYEQYF
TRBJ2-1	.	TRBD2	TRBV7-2	TGTGCCAGCAGCTTGGGGCGCGGGGGCTCCTACAATGAGCAGTTCTTC	CASSLGRGGSYNEQFF